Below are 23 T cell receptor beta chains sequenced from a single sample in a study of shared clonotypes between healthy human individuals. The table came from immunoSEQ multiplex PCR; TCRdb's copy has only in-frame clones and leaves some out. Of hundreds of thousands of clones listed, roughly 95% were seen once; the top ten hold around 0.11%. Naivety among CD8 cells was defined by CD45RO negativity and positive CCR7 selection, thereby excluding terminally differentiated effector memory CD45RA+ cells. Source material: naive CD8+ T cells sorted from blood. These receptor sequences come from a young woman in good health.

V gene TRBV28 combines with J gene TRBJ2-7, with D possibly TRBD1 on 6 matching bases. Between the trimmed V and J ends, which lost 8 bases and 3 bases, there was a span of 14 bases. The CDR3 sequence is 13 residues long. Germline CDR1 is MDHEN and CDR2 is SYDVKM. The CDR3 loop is CASVPRTDYEQYF. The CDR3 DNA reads TGTGCCAGCGTACCCCGGACAGACTACGAGCAGTACTTC.

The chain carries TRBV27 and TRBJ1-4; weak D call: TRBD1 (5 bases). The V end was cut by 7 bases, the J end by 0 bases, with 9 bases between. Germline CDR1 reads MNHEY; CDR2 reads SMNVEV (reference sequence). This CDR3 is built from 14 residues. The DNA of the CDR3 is TGTGCCAGCACCTTGACAGCAACTAATGAAAAACTGTTTTTT. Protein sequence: CASTLTATNEKLFF.

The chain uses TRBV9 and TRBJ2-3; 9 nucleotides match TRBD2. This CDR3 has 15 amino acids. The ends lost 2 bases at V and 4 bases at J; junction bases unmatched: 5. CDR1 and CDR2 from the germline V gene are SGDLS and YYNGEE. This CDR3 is CASSVAGGTADTQYF. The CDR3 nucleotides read TGTGCCAGCAGCGTGGCGGGAGGGACAGCAGATACGCAGTATTTT. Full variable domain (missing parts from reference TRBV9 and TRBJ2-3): DSGVTQTPKHLITATGQRVTLRCSPRSGDLSVYWYQQSLDQGLQFLIQYYNGEERAKGNILERFSAQQFPDLHSELNLSSLELGDSALYFCASSVAGGTADTQYFGPGTRLTVL.

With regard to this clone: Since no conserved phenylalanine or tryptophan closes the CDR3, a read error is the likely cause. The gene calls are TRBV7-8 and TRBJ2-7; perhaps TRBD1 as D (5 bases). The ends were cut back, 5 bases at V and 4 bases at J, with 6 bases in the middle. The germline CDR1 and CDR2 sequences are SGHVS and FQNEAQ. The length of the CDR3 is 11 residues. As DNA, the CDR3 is TGTGCCAGCAGCCCAGGGTACGAGCAGTACCTC. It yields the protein CASSPGYEQYL.

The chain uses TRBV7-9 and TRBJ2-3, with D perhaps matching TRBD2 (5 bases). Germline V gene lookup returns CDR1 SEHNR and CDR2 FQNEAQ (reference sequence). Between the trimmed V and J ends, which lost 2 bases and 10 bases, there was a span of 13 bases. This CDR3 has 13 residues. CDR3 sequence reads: CASSLRAGGAQYF. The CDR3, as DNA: TGTGCCAGCAGCTTACGTGCGGGTGGAGCGCAGTATTTT.

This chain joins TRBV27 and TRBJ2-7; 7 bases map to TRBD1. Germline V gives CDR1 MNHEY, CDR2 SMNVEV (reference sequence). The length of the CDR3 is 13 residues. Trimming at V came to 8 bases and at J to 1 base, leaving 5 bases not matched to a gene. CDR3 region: CASGRTGSYEQYF. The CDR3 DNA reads TGTGCCAGCGGTAGGACAGGTTCCTACGAGCAGTACTTC.

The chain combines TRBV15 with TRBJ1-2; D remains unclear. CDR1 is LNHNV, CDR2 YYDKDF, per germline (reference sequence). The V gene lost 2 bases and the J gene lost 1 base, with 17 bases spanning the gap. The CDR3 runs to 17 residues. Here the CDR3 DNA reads TGTGCCACCAGCAGACCTTCGGCCCGCGCATTTAACTATGGCTACACCTTC. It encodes CATSRPSARAFNYGYTF.

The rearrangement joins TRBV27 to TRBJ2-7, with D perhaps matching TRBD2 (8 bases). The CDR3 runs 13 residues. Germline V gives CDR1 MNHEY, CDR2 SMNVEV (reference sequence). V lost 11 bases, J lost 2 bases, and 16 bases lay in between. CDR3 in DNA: TGTGCCCACAGGGGACTAGACCCCTACGAGCAGTACTTC. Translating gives CAHRGLDPYEQYF.

This CDR3 reads CASSVEDRVPYEQYF. CDR3 DNA sequence: TGTGCCAGCAGCGTAGAGGACAGGGTACCCTACGAGCAGTACTTC. The V and J genes are TRBV9 and TRBJ2-7; 8 nucleotides match TRBD1. Germline CDR1 is SGDLS and CDR2 is YYNGEE. The CDR3 runs to 15 residues. With 0 bases clipped from V and 2 bases from J, the junction kept 4 bases outside the gene matches.

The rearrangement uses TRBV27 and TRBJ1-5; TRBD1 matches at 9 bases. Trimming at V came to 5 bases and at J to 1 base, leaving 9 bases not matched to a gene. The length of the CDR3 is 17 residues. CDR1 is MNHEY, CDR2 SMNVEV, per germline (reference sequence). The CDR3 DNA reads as TGTGCCAGCAGTACCTGGACAGGGGAAGGGAGCAATCAGCCCCAGCATTTT. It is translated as CASSTWTGEGSNQPQHF.

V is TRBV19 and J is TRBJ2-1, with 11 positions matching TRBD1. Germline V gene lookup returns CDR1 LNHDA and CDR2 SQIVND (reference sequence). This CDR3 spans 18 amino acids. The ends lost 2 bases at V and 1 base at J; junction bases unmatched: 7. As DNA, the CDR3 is TGTGCCAGTAGTATATGGGGCGGGACAGGGGGTTCCTACAATGAGCAGTTCTTC. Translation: CASSIWGGTGGSYNEQFF.

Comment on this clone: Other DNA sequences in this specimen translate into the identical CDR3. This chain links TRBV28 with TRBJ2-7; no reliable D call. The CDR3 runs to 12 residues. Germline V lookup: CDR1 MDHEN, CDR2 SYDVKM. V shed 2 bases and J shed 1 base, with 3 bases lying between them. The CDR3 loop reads CASSLRSYEQYF. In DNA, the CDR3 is TGTGCCAGCAGTTTAAGGTCCTACGAGCAGTACTTC.

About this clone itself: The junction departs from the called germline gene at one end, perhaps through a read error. DNA of the CDR3: TGTGCCAGCAGCCCAGGGAGTTCCTACGAGCAGTGCTTC. Its protein product is CASSPGSSYEQCF. The chain employs TRBV27 and TRBJ2-7, with D possibly being TRBD1 or TRBD2 (5 bases each). Germline V gives CDR1 MNHEY, CDR2 SMNVEV (reference sequence). CDR3 size: 13 residues.

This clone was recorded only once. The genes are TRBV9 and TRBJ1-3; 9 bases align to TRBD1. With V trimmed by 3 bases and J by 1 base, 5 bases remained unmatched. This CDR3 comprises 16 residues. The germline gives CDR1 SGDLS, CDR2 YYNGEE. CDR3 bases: TGTGCCAGCAGCGCTGGGACAGGGCAGTCTGGAAACACCATATATTTT. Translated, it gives CASSAGTGQSGNTIYF.

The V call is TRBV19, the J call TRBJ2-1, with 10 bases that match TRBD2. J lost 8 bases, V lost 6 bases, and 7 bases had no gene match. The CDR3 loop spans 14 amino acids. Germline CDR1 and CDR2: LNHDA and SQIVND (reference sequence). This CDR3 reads CASSWGTSDHEQFF. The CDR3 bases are TGTGCCAGTAGCTGGGGGACTAGCGACCATGAGCAGTTCTTC.

The CDR3 region is CASSQGFGSTDTQYF. CDR3 DNA sequence: TGTGCCAGCAGCCAAGGTTTCGGCTCCACAGATACGCAGTATTTT. V and J are TRBV4-2 and TRBJ2-3; the D is unclear. The CDR3 is 15 residues long. Trimming left V 1 base short and J 2 bases short, with 10 bases between. Germline CDR1 LGHNA, CDR2 YNFKEQ.

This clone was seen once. CDR3 bases: TGTGCCAGCAGCGTTAGACAGGGGGCAACTGGGGCCAACGTCCTGACTTTC. Its protein product is CASSVRQGATGANVLTF. This sequence joins TRBV9 and TRBJ2-6; 10 bases agree with TRBD1. The germline V gene has CDR1 SGDLS and CDR2 YYNGEE. The CDR3 covers 17 residues. The trim removed 2 bases at V and 2 bases at J, leaving 4 bases unmatched.

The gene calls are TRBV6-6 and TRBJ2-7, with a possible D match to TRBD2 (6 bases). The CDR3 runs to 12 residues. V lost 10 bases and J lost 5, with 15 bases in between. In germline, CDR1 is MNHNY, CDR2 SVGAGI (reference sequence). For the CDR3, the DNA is TGTGCCACTTTCGGGGGAGGCGACGAGCAGTACTTC. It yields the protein CATFGGGDEQYF.

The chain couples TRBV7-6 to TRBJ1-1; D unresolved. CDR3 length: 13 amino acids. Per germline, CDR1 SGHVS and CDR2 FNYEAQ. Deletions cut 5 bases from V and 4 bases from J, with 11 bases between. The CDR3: CASSTNLGTEAFF. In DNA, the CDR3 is TGTGCCAGCAGCACTAACTTGGGCACTGAAGCTTTCTTT.

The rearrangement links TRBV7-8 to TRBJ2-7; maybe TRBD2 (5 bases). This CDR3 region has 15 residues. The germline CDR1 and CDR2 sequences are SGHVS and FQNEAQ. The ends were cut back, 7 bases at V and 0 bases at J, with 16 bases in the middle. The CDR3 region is CASITPAGSSYEQYF. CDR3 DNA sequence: TGTGCCAGCATCACGCCGGCGGGCTCCTCCTACGAGCAGTACTTC. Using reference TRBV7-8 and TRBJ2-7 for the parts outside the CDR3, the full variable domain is GAGVSQSPRYKVAKRGQDVALRCDPISGHVSLFWYQQALGQGPEFLTYFQNEAQLDKSGLPSDRFFAERPEGSVSTLKIQRTQQEDSAVYLCASITPAGSSYEQYFGPGTRLTVT.

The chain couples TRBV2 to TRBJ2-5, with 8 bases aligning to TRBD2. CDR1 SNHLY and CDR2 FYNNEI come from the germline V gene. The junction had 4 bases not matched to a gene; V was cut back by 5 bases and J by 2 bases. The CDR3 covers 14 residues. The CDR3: CASSSGGEQETQYF. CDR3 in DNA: TGTGCCAGCAGTAGCGGGGGAGAACAAGAGACCCAGTACTTC.

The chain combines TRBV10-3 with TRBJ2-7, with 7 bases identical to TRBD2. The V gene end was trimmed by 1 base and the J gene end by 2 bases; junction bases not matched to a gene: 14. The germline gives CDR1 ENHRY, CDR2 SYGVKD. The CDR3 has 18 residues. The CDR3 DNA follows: TGTGCCATCAGTGAGTTTGCTCAGATCAAGCTAGCGGCCTACGAGCAGTACTTC. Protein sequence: CAISEFAQIKLAAYEQYF.

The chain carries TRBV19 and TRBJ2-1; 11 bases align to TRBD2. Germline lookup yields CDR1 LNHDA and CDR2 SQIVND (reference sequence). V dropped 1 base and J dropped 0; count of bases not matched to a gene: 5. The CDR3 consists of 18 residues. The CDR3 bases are TGTGCCAGTAGTATAGGCGAGCTAGCGGGAGGCTCCTACAATGAGCAGTTCTTC. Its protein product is CASSIGELAGGSYNEQFF. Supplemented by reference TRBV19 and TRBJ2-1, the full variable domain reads DGGITQSPKYLFRKEGQNVTLSCEQNLNHDAMYWYRQDPGQGLRLIYYSQIVNDFQKGDIAEGYSVSREKKESFPLTVTSAQKNPTAFYLCASSIGELAGGSYNEQFFGPGTRLTVL.